This T cell receptor beta chain was sequenced for a study of blood T cell repertoires in COVID-19. Study-level background: COVID-19 samples collected from the United States, Italy and Spain covered acute and convalescent phases. PBMCs, B-cell-depleted T cells, or T cells were the source of the cDNA or gDNA that made up the material.

The V gene's germline CDR1 is SGHAT and CDR2 FQNNGV. Between the trimmed V and J ends, which lost 4 bases and 10 bases, there was a span of 16 bases. The CDR3 is 13 residues long. As handled by the study authors: Reference gene primers were amplified, and this amplification served to estimate nucleated cell counts. Generated by immunoSEQ multiplex PCR, the TCRdb table keeps only in-frame clones and is missing some. D and trimming were read from the DNA, whereas the V and J calls and clone size are those reported in that table. This table has some 200,000 clones, 88% appearing once. The sequencing sample was made of peripheral blood. This chain links TRBV11-2 with TRBJ1-1; D unresolved. The TCR was taken from a man aged 65 to 79 with acute or convalescent COVID-19. The CDR3: CASSSTRLVGAFF. The CDR3 nucleotides are TGTGCCAGCAGCTCGACCCGGCTAGTCGGAGCTTTCTTT.